The 6 T cell receptor beta chains given below trace back to one sample, sequenced in a study of T cells expressing NK-cell markers. TCRdb reprocessed the 5' RACE reads and reports one entry per CDR3 protein, with no DNA. The sample table includes 350,000 to 400,000 distinct CDR3 sequences. Sequenced sample: blood T cells: a sorted CD56 or NKG2C T cell subset, CD4+ or CD8+ T cells, or bulk PBMC T cells (not recorded which). Receptors originate from a woman aged 45-60 years in good health.

The chain joins TRBV19 to TRBJ2-2; TCRdb designates TRBD1, a call that cannot be tested without DNA. Germline assignment: CDR1 LNHDA and CDR2 SQIVND (reference sequence). The CDR3 covers 14 residues. CDR3 region: CASRYGTPNGELFF.

The genes are TRBV27 and TRBJ2-1; TCRdb proposes TRBD2, but this gene call is untestable without DNA. The CDR3 runs to 14 residues. The germline V gene has CDR1 MNHEY and CDR2 SMNVEV (reference sequence). CDR3 in amino acids: CASSFSGSPNEQFF.

The chain links TRBV19 to TRBJ2-2; TCRdb proposes TRBD2, but this gene call is untestable without DNA. Per germline, CDR1 LNHDA and CDR2 SQIVND (reference sequence). This CDR3 is 14 amino acids long. The CDR3 loop is CASSTGGVAGELFF. The entire variable domain, with the rest obtained from reference TRBV19 and TRBJ2-2, is as follows: DGGITQSPKYLFRKEGQNVTLSCEQNLNHDAMYWYRQDPGQGLRLIYYSQIVNDFQKGDIAEGYSVSREKKESFPLTVTSAQKNPTAFYLCASSTGGVAGELFFGEGSRLTVL.

The chain carries TRBV29-1 and TRBJ2-3. The V gene's germline CDR1 is SQVTM and CDR2 ANQGSEA. This CDR3 has 12 residues. The CDR3 loop is CSVVRILGTQYF.

This chain links TRBV5-6 with TRBJ1-1. The CDR3 totals 13 residues. The germline CDR1 and CDR2 sequences are SGHDT and YYEEEE. This CDR3 is CASSLARSSEAFF.

The CDR3 loop reads CASSSTGGLNTEAFF. The chain couples TRBV5-1 to TRBJ1-1; TCRdb designates TRBD1, a call that cannot be tested without DNA. Germline V gives CDR1 SGHRS, CDR2 YFSETQ. The CDR3 is 15 residues long.